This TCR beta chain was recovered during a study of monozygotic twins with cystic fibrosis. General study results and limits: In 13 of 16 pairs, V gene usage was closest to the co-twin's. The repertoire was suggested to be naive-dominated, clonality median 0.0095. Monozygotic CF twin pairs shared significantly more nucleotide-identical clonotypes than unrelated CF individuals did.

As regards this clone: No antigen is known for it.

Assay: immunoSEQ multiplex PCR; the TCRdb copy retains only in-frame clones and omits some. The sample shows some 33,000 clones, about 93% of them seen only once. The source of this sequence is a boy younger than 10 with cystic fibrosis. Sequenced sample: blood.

The CDR3 here is CASAYDRGIGKNIQYF. The CDR3 region has the DNA TGTGCCAGCGCCTACGACAGGGGGATCGGCAAAAACATTCAGTACTTC. The rearrangement links TRBV18 to TRBJ2-4; 9 positions match TRBD1. Germline-derived CDR1 and CDR2 are KGHSH and LQKENI. This CDR3 has 16 amino acids. V was pared by 8 bases and J by 3 bases, with 11 bases of the junction left unmatched.